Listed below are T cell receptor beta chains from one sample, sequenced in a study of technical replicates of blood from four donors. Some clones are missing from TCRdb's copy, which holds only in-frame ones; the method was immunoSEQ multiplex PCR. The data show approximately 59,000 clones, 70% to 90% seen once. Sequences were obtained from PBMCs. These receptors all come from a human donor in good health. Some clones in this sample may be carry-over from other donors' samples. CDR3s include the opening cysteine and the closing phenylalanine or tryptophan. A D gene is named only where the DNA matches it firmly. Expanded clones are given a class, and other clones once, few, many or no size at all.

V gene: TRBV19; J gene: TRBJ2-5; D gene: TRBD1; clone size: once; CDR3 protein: CASSISLGTGGVQETQYF; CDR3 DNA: TGTGCCAGTAGTATTTCCCTCGGGACAGGGGGAGTCCAAGAGACCCAGTACTTC
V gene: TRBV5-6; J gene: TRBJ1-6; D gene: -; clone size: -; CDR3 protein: CASSLLGKLGLGYNSPLHF; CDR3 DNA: TGTGCCAGCAGCCTACTGGGAAAATTGGGACTCGGATATAATTCACCCCTCCACTTT
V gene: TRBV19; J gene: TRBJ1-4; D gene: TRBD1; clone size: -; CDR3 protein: CASTNRGLGEKLFF; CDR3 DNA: TGTGCCAGTACTAACAGGGGTTTGGGTGAAAAACTGTTTTTT
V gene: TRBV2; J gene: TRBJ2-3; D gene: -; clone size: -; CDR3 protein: CASSEALGGGSDTQYF; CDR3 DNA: TGTGCCAGCAGTGAAGCGCTGGGGGGGGGCTCTGATACGCAGTATTTT
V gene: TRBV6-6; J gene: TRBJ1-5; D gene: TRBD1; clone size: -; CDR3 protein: CASSYWQGAQPQHF; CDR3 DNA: TGTGCCAGCAGTTACTGGCAGGGGGCACAGCCCCAGCATTTT
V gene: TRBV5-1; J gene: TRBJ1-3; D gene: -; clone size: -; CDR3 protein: CASRRSVGLADGNTIYF; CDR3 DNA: TGCGCCAGCCGCAGGTCGGTAGGCCTAGCTGATGGAAACACCATATATTTT
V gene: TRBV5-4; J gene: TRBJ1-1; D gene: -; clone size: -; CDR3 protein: CASSLSGQGNTEAFF; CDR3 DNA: TGTGCCAGCAGCTTGTCCGGGCAGGGGAACACTGAAGCTTTCTTT
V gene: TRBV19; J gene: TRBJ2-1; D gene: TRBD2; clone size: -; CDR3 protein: CASTLYLLAGGDNEQFF; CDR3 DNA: TGTGCCAGTACTCTTTATTTACTAGCGGGGGGTGACAATGAGCAGTTCTTC
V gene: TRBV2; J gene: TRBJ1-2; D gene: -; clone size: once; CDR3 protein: CASRLTGPMHYGYTF; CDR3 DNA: TGTGCCTCCAGACTCACAGGGCCGATGCACTATGGCTACACCTTC
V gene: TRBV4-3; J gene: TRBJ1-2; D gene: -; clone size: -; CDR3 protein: CASSQDWAGPYGYTF; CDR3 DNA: TGCGCCAGCAGCCAAGACTGGGCGGGTCCCTATGGCTACACCTTC
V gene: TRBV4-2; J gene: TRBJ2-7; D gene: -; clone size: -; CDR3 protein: CASSQDLWDSEQYF; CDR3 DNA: TGTGCCAGCAGCCAAGATTTATGGGACTCCGAGCAGTACTTC
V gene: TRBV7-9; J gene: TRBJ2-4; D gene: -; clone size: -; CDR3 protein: CASSLGGSPLHIQYF; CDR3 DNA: TGTGCCAGCAGCTTAGGAGGGAGCCCCCTGCACATTCAGTACTTC